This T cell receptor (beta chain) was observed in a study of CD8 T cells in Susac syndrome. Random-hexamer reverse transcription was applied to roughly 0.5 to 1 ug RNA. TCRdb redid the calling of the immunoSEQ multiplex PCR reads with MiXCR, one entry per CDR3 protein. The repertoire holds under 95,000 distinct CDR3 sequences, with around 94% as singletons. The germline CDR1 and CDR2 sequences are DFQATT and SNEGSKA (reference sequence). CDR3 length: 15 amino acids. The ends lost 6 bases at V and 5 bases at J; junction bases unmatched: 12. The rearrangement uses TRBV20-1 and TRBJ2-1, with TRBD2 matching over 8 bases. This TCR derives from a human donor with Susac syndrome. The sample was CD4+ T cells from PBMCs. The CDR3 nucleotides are TGCAGTGCGGGAACCGGGACTAGGCGTAACAATGAGCAGTTCTTC. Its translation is CSAGTGTRRNNEQFF.